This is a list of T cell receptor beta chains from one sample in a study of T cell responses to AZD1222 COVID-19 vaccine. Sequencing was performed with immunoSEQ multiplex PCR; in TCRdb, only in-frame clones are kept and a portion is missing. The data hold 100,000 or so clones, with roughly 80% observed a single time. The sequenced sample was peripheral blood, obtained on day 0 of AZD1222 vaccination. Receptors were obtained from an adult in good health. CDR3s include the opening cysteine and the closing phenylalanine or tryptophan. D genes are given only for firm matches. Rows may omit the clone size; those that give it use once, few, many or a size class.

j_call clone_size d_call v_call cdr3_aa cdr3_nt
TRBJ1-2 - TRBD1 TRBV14 CASSQGAGTGRGYTF TGTGCCAGCAGCCAAGGGGCCGGGACAGGGCGTGGCTACACCTTC
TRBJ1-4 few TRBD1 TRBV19 CASRQGRSNEKLFF TGTGCCAGTAGACAGGGGAGGTCTAATGAAAAACTGTTTTTT
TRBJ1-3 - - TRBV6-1 CASSEAGERNTIYF TGTGCCAGCAGTGAAGCGGGGGAGAGAAACACCATATATTTT
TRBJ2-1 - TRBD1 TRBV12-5 CASGRDRVTDEQFF TGTGCTAGTGGCAGGGACAGGGTAACCGATGAGCAGTTCTTC
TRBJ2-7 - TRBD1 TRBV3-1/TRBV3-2 CASSRRDRGPKEQYF TGTGCCAGCAGCCGCCGGGACAGGGGGCCGAAGGAGCAGTACTTC
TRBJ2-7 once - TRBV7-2 CASSLAVPYEQYF TGTGCCAGCAGCTTAGCGGTTCCTTACGAGCAGTACTTC
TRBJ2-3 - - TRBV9 CASSQGGTDTQYF TGTGCCAGCAGCCAAGGGGGCACAGATACGCAGTATTTT
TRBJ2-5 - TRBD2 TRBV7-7 CASSLDAGGQWTQYF TGTGCTAGCAGCCTTGACGCGGGGGGTCAGTGGACCCAGTACTTC
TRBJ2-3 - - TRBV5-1 CATIDGATDTQYF TGCGCCACGATTGACGGGGCCACAGATACGCAGTATTTT
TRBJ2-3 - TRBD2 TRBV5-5 CASSFASLELAGNTDTQYF TGTGCCAGCAGCTTCGCAAGCCTAGAACTAGCGGGGAACACAGATACGCAGTATTTT
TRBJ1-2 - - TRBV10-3 CAISTDRSSGYTF TGTGCCATCAGTACTGACAGAAGCAGTGGCTACACCTTC
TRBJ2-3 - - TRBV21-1 CASSSSIDTQYF TGTGCCAGCAGCAGCAGTATAGATACGCAGTATTTT
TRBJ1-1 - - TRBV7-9 CASSHLQGRTEAFF TGTGCCAGCAGCCATCTTCAGGGCAGGACTGAAGCTTTCTTT
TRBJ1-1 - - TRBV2 CASSPAGEAFF TGTGCCAGCAGCCCCGCGGGGGAAGCTTTCTTT
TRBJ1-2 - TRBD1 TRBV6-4 CASSPYEGQHYGYTF TGTGCCAGCAGTCCGTACGAGGGACAGCACTATGGCTACACCTTC
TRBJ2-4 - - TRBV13 CASSVGGADIQYF TGTGCCAGCAGCGTGGGGGGTGCTGACATTCAGTACTTC
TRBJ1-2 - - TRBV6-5 CASRLSGGERSGYTF TGTGCCAGCAGACTAAGCGGGGGGGAACGAAGTGGCTACACCTTC
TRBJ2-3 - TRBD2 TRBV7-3 CASSLTGAGGPTDTQYF TGTGCCAGCAGCTTAACCGGAGCGGGGGGACCCACAGATACGCAGTATTTT
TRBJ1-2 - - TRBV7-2 CASRTTGIYGYTF TGTGCCAGCAGGACCACAGGGATCTATGGCTACACCTTC
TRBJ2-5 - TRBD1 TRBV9 CASSYRQGAAETQYF TGTGCCAGCAGCTATCGACAGGGGGCGGCAGAGACCCAGTACTTC
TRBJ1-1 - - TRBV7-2 CASSLAAQRFNTEAFF TGTGCCAGCAGCTTAGCGGCACAAAGATTTAACACTGAAGCTTTCTTT
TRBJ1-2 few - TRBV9 CASSVAGAGYGYTF TGTGCCAGCAGCGTAGCAGGGGCGGGCTATGGCTACACCTTC
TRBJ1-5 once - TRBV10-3 CAIKDAEKGNQPQHF TGTGCCATCAAGGATGCGGAGAAGGGCAATCAGCCCCAGCATTTT
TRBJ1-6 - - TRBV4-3 CASSHDEGAPLHF TGCGCCAGCAGCCACGATGAAGGGGCTCCCCTCCACTTT
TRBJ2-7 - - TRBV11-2 CASSLLRATAEQYF TGTGCCAGCAGCTTACTGCGGGCCACGGCCGAGCAGTACTTC
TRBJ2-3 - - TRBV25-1 CASSESVSHTDTQYF TGTGCCAGCAGTGAATCTGTATCACACACAGATACGCAGTATTTT
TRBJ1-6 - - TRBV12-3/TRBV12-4 CASSALHSPLHF TGTGCCAGCAGTGCGCTGCATTCACCCCTCCACTTT
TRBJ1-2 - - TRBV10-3 CAISVPRDGYGYTF TGTGCCATCAGTGTGCCCCGGGACGGCTATGGCTACACCTTC
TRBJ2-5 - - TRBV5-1 CASSLGQVGETQYF TGCGCCAGCAGCTTGGGGCAGGTCGGAGAGACCCAGTACTTC
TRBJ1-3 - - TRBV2 CASSEWGTGNTIYF TGTGCCAGCAGTGAATGGGGAACTGGAAACACCATATATTTT
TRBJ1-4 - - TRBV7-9 CATSDSTNEKLFF TGTGCCACCTCAGACAGTACTAATGAAAAACTGTTTTTT
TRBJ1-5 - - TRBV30 CAWSAQGNQPQHF TGTGCCTGGAGTGCCCAGGGGAATCAGCCCCAGCATTTT
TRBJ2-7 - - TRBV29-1 CSPPLDMAYEQYF TGCAGCCCACCTTTGGACATGGCCTACGAGCAGTACTTC
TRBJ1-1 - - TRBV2 CASSGGMNTEAFF TGTGCCAGCAGTGGGGGGATGAACACTGAAGCTTTCTTT
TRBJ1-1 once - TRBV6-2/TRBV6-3 CASSLSFQGNTEAFF TGTGCCAGCAGCCTGTCGTTCCAGGGGAACACTGAAGCTTTCTTT
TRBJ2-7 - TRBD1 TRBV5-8 CASSPGQRVTYEQYF TGTGCCAGCAGCCCGGGACAGCGAGTGACCTACGAGCAGTACTTC
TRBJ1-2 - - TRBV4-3 CASSQEPGNYGYTF TGCGCCAGCAGCCAGGAACCGGGTAACTATGGCTACACCTTC
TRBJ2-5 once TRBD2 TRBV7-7 CASGRGVGETQYF TGTGCTAGCGGGCGTGGGGTCGGGGAGACCCAGTACTTC
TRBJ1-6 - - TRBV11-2 CASSQLRDSPLHF TGTGCCAGCAGTCAGCTACGGGATTCACCCCTCCACTTT
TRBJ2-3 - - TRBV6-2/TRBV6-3 CASSFLLGGVTDTQYF TGTGCCAGCAGTTTCCTCCTCGGGGGCGTCACAGATACGCAGTATTTT
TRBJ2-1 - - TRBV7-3 CASSRTSGLGNEQFF TGTGCCAGCAGCCGTACGTCGGGATTAGGTAATGAGCAGTTCTTC
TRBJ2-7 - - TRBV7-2 CASSLAGSNSYEQYF TGTGCCAGCAGCTTAGCTGGGTCTAACTCCTACGAGCAGTACTTC
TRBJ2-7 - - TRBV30 CAWSGAGGDIEQYF TGTGCCTGGAGTGGAGCAGGCGGGGACATCGAGCAGTACTTC
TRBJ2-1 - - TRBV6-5 CASRAGGYNEQFF TGTGCCAGCAGAGCCGGTGGGTACAATGAGCAGTTCTTC
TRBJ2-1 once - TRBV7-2 CASSLAEIYNEQFF TGTGCCAGCAGCTTAGCGGAGATTTACAATGAGCAGTTCTTC
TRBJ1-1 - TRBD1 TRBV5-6 CASSLVGTALNTEAFF TGTGCCAGCAGCTTGGTAGGGACAGCCTTGAACACTGAAGCTTTCTTT
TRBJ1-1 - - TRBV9 CASSVGGAGNTEAFF TGTGCCAGCAGCGTAGGAGGGGCTGGGAACACTGAAGCTTTCTTT
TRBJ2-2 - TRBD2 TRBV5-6 CASSPPPGGTGELFF TGTGCCAGCAGCCCCCCCCCGGGGGGCACCGGGGAGCTGTTTTTT